Presented here are 9 T cell receptor beta chains from one specimen sequenced in a study of blood T cell repertoires in COVID-19 (dated by TCRdb to about 2020). The library was prepared using the immunoSEQ multiplex PCR assay. TCRdb provides this immuneACCESS table in a form limited to in-frame rearrangements. Some clones are lacking; in checked studies, under half of them reflect an unresolved V gene, and why the rest are absent is not known. This sample holds 65,000 to 90,000 clones; 80% to 90% were observed only once. The top ten hold about 9.2% of the sample. Sequenced material: peripheral blood. These receptors all come from a man of 80 years or more with acute or convalescent COVID-19.

The chain employs TRBV19 and TRBJ2-2; D gene uncertain. This CDR3 comprises 14 residues. The V end lost 5 bases, the J end lost 7 bases, and 14 bases lay between the germline ends. Germline CDR1 is LNHDA and CDR2 is SQIVND (reference sequence). DNA of the CDR3: TGTGCCAGTAGTCCCGTAAGATTAGACGGGGAGCTGTTTTTT. It is translated as CASSPVRLDGELFF.

The genes are TRBV7-6 and TRBJ2-7; the D gene is possibly TRBD1 (5 bases). The germline V gene has CDR1 SGHVS and CDR2 FNYEAQ. Trimming pared 0 bases from V and 0 bases from J, leaving 6 bases between. This CDR3 has 14 residues. CDR3 bases: TGTGCCAGCAGCTTAGCGACAGACTCCTACGAGCAGTACTTC. Translation: CASSLATDSYEQYF.

This clone was counted a single time. The chain has TRBV7-8 and TRBJ2-2, with D uncertain. Between the trimmed V and J ends, which lost 8 bases and 1 base, there was a span of 11 bases. CDR3 length: 14 residues. CDR1 is SGHVS and CDR2 is FQNEAQ in the germline V gene. CDR3 amino acids: CASGRLVNTGELFF. The CDR3 DNA follows: TGTGCCAGCGGAAGACTCGTGAACACCGGGGAGCTGTTTTTT.

J is TRBJ1-2 and V is TRBV12-3 or TRBV12-4; no clear D. V was cut by 8 bases and J by 6 bases, with 13 bases left in between. The CDR3 length is 12 residues. Here the CDR3 reads CASSQVLNGYTF. The DNA for the CDR3 is TGTGCCAGCTCCCAGGTTTTGAATGGCTACACCTTC.

V and J are TRBV4-1 and TRBJ1-2, with D perhaps TRBD1 (6 bases). Trimming cost V 3 bases and J 6 bases, with 11 bases left between them. The CDR3 contains 13 residues. Germline CDR1 is MGHRA and CDR2 is YSYEKL. Written as DNA, the CDR3 is TGCGCCAGCAGCCAGGTACAGGGTAATGGCTACACCTTC. This encodes CASSQVQGNGYTF.

This chain uses TRBV12-5 with TRBJ1-5, with 7 bases fitting TRBD1. Germline lookup yields CDR1 LGHNT and CDR2 FRNRAP. The CDR3 length is 15 residues. The junction had 11 bases not matched to a gene; V was cut back by 4 bases and J by 8 bases. CDR3 DNA sequence: TGTGCTAGTGGTTCACCGGACAGGTCTGTTAAGCCCCAGCATTTT. It is translated as CASGSPDRSVKPQHF.

The chain uses TRBV7-2 and TRBJ1-1; no definite D call. V lost 2 bases to trimming and J lost 3 bases, with 13 bases between them. Germline CDR1 SGHTA, CDR2 FQGNSA. CDR3 length equals 15 residues. The CDR3 loop is CASSLRAGFHTEAFF. The CDR3, as DNA: TGTGCCAGCAGCTTAAGGGCGGGCTTCCACACTGAAGCTTTCTTT.

This clone turned up a few times. The rearrangement uses TRBV6-1 and TRBJ1-2; possibly TRBD1 for D (5 bases). V lost 1 base and J lost 7, with 10 bases in between. The CDR3 consists of 13 residues. CDR1 is MNHNS, CDR2 SASEGT, per germline. The chain's CDR3 is CASSEEGWGGYTF. In DNA, the CDR3 is TGTGCCAGCAGTGAAGAGGGGTGGGGTGGCTACACCTTC.

The CDR3 DNA follows: TGTGCCAGCGGATGGCAGGGGAACACTGAAGCTTTCTTT. Its protein product is CASGWQGNTEAFF. The chain combines TRBV6-5 with TRBJ1-1; D is possibly TRBD1 (5 bases). CDR3 length equals 13 residues. Germline V CDR1 and CDR2: MNHEY, SVGAGI. V lost 8 bases, J lost 1 base, and 11 bases lay in between.